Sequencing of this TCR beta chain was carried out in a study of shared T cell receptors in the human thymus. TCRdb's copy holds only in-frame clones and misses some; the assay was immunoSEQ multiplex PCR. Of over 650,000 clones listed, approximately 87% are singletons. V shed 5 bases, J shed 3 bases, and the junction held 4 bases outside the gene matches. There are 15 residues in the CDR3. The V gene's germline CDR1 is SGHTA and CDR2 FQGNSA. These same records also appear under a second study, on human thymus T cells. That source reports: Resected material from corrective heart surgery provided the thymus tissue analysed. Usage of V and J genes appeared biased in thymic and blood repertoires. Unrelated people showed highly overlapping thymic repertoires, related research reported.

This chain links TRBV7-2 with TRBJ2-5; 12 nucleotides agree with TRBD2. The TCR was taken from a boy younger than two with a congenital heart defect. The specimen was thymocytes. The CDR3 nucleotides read TGTGCCAGCAGCCCTAGCGGGGGGGCCGAAGAGACCCAGTACTTC. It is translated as CASSPSGGAEETQYF.